Below, 30 T cell receptor beta chains from the same sample are listed, as sequenced in a study of cytomegalovirus exposure and HLA in healthy donors. The PCR was carried out with 60 Vbeta primers and 13 Jbeta primers. Profiled with immunoSEQ multiplex PCR; TCRdb holds only in-frame clones, not every one. The sample shows some 75,000 clones, and about 5% sits with its ten largest clones. Sequenced material: PBMCs. The receptors come from a man aged 35 to 55 in good health and CMV-seronegative.

The chain links TRBV7-2 to TRBJ2-7; perhaps TRBD1 as D (6 bases). V dropped 5 bases and J dropped 4 bases, with 15 bases sitting between them. The CDR3 is made up of 14 amino acids. CDR1 and CDR2 from the germline V gene are SGHTA and FQGNSA. CDR3 region: CASSPTGFRYEQYF. The DNA for the CDR3 is TGTGCCAGCAGCCCCACAGGGTTTCGATACGAGCAGTACTTC.

This chain uses TRBV18 with TRBJ1-1; 9 bases agree with TRBD1. V lost 5 bases and J lost 1; bases outside the gene matches: 5. Germline V CDR1 and CDR2: KGHSH, LQKENI. CDR3 length equals 15 residues. In nucleotides, the CDR3 is TGTGCCAGCTCAGGACAGGGGCCGGGGAACACTGAAGCTTTCTTT. This gives the protein CASSGQGPGNTEAFF.

The genes are TRBV6-1 and TRBJ2-2; 7 bases map to TRBD1. Germline V gene lookup returns CDR1 MNHNS and CDR2 SASEGT. Germline trimming cut 8 bases from V and 2 bases from J; bases unmatched to any gene: 8. This CDR3 is built from 15 residues. The CDR3 protein is CASLRTGENTGELFF. In DNA, the CDR3 is TGTGCCAGCCTGAGGACAGGAGAAAACACCGGGGAGCTGTTTTTT.

The chain has TRBV6-6 and TRBJ2-1, with D uncertain. This CDR3 spans 11 amino acids. The V gene lost 10 bases and the J gene lost 6 bases, with 10 bases spanning the gap. Germline CDR1 reads MNHNY; CDR2 reads SVGAGI (reference sequence). CDR3 DNA sequence: TGTGCCATCAGCCGAGCCAATGAGCAGTTCTTC. This codes for CAISRANEQFF.

The J gene is TRBJ1-5, the V gene TRBV5-1; D is possibly TRBD1 (5 bases). This CDR3 is built from 14 residues. V was shortened by 2 bases and J by 7 bases, with 13 bases between the two germline ends. In germline, CDR1 is SGHRS, CDR2 YFSETQ. CDR3 amino acids: CASSFQGGDQPQHF. The CDR3 coding sequence is TGCGCCAGCAGCTTTCAGGGAGGGGACCAGCCCCAGCATTTT.

V gene TRBV30 combines with J gene TRBJ1-2; D possibly corresponds to TRBD1 (5 bases). The V gene lost 0 bases and the J gene lost 5 bases, with 13 bases spanning the gap. The CDR3 is made up of 14 amino acids. Germline-derived CDR1 and CDR2 are GTSNPN and SVGIG (reference sequence). The chain's CDR3 is CAWSVTGTIYGYTF. DNA of the CDR3: TGTGCCTGGAGTGTCACTGGGACTATATATGGCTACACCTTC. Full variable domain (outside the CDR3, taken from reference TRBV30 and TRBJ1-2): SQTIHQWPATLVQPVGSPLSLECTVEGTSNPNLYWYRQAAGRGLQLLFYSVGIGQISSEVPQNLSASRPQDRQFILSSKKLLLSDSGFYLCAWSVTGTIYGYTFGSGTRLTVV.

Concerning this clone itself: The same CDR3 can be traced to other DNA sequences in this sample. The chain joins TRBV10-1 to TRBJ2-7; tentatively, D is TRBD1 (7 bases). The CDR3 covers 16 residues. Germline CDR1 and CDR2: WNHNN and SYGVQD (reference sequence). V was pared by 1 base and J by 1 base, with 14 bases between. CDR3 sequence (DNA): TGCGCCAGCAGTGAGTTTCCGGGGGACAGTTCCTACGAGCAGTACTTC. It specifies CASSEFPGDSSYEQYF.

The V gene is TRBV7-8, the J gene TRBJ2-2, with a tentative D call TRBD1 (5 bases). The V and J ends lost 3 bases and 1 base respectively, with 12 bases between them. The germline V gene has CDR1 SGHVS and CDR2 FQNEAQ. This CDR3 region has 16 residues. CDR3 DNA: TGTGCCAGCAGCTTTTCAAGGACAAAGAACACCGGGGAGCTGTTTTTT. Translated, it gives CASSFSRTKNTGELFF.

This rearrangement joins TRBV2 to TRBJ1-4; D not certain. This CDR3 is 15 amino acids long. Trimming cost V 6 bases and J 0 bases, with 11 bases left between them. In germline, CDR1 is SNHLY, CDR2 FYNNEI. In DNA form, the CDR3 reads TGTGCCAGCAGAGGTAGCCGTGCAACTAATGAAAAACTGTTTTTT. Translating gives CASRGSRATNEKLFF.

The chain has TRBV19 and TRBJ1-1, with 7 positions matching TRBD1. The CDR3 has 15 amino acids. CDR1 is LNHDA and CDR2 is SQIVND in the germline V gene (reference sequence). J lost 2 bases, V lost 3 bases, and 6 bases had no gene match. The CDR3 reads CASSIHRGVNTEAFF. The CDR3 region has the DNA TGTGCCAGTAGTATTCACAGGGGTGTAAACACTGAAGCTTTCTTT.

The CDR3 DNA reads TGTGCCAGCAGTCCTTCAGGGTTTACGGAGACCCAGTACTTC. It is translated as CASSPSGFTETQYF. V and J are TRBV7-2 and TRBJ2-5; perhaps TRBD1 as D (5 bases). V lost 6 bases to trimming and J lost 5 bases, with 16 bases between them. CDR1 and CDR2 from the germline V gene are SGHTA and FQGNSA. CDR3 length: 14 amino acids.

This chain connects TRBV28 to TRBJ2-7; TRBD1 might be the D (5 bases). V lost 3 bases and J 2 bases, leaving 8 bases between the germline ends. The CDR3 runs 13 residues. Germline assignment: CDR1 MDHEN and CDR2 SYDVKM. CDR3 DNA sequence: TGTGCCAGCAGTTTCGGACATGCCTACGAGCAGTACTTC. This codes for CASSFGHAYEQYF.

The rearrangement joins TRBV2 to TRBJ1-1, with D uncertain. The V gene's germline CDR1 is SNHLY and CDR2 FYNNEI. This CDR3 contains 13 residues. Trimming removed 7 bases at V and 0 bases at J, with 9 bases between. CDR3: CASTGGMNTEAFF. The CDR3 DNA reads as TGTGCCAGCACAGGCGGGATGAACACTGAAGCTTTCTTT.

The genes are TRBV10-3 and TRBJ2-5, with 9 bases lining up with TRBD2. Matching the DNA end better, TRBJ2-7 makes the J call doubtful. The CDR3 totals 13 residues. Per the germline V gene, CDR1 is ENHRY and CDR2 is SYGVKD. The CDR3 spells CAIKPLAGYEQYF. The CDR3, as DNA: TGTGCCATCAAGCCACTAGCGGGCTACGAGCAGTACTTC.

The chain uses TRBV4-1 and TRBJ2-7; 13 bases are a match to TRBD2. The CDR3 totals 14 residues. V gave up 10 bases and J gave up 6 bases; unmatched junction bases: 9. From germline, CDR1 is MGHRA and CDR2 YSYEKL. CDR3 sequence: CATGTSGAVGEQYF. The CDR3 nucleotides read TGCGCCACTGGGACTAGCGGGGCCGTGGGCGAGCAGTACTTC.

The chain combines TRBV10-1 with TRBJ1-1; no definite D call. Germline assignment: CDR1 WNHNN and CDR2 SYGVQD (reference sequence). This CDR3 comprises 14 residues. Trimming took 0 bases from V and 4 from J, leaving 9 bases between them. This CDR3 is CASSESPGSTEAFF. The CDR3 bases are TGCGCCAGCAGTGAGTCGCCAGGCAGCACTGAAGCTTTCTTT.

The chain joins TRBV6-4 to TRBJ1-2, with D unresolved. Trimming removed 0 bases from V and 1 base from J, with 21 bases in between. CDR3 length: 19 residues. Germline assignment: CDR1 MRHNA and CDR2 SNTAGT. In nucleotides, the CDR3 is TGTGCCAGCAGTGACTCGAAGGAGGACGACAAAATTTATAACTATGGCTACACCTTC. This gives the protein CASSDSKEDDKIYNYGYTF.

V and J are TRBV11-2 and TRBJ2-7; possible D gene TRBD1, 6 bases. V was shortened by 6 bases and J by 5 bases, with 14 bases between the two germline ends. The CDR3 contains 13 residues. Germline CDR1 SGHAT, CDR2 FQNNGV. The CDR3 coding sequence is TGTGCCAGCAGGCAACAGGGTTTCGACGAGCAGTACTTC. Translated, it gives CASRQQGFDEQYF.

The chain couples TRBV9 to TRBJ1-1, with D unresolved. V gave up 0 bases and J gave up 0 bases, with 9 bases separating them. This CDR3 has 15 amino acids. The germline gives CDR1 SGDLS, CDR2 YYNGEE. CDR3 in DNA: TGTGCCAGCAGCGTAGATCCGAGATTGAACACTGAAGCTTTCTTT. This sequence encodes CASSVDPRLNTEAFF.

The rearrangement uses TRBV18 and TRBJ1-1; D is uncertain. The V gene lost 6 bases and the J gene lost 1 base, with 9 bases spanning the gap. There are 13 residues in the CDR3. The germline V gene encodes CDR1 KGHSH and CDR2 LQKENI. Here the CDR3 DNA reads TGTGCCAGCTCCTTACAATGGAACACTGAAGCTTTCTTT. Its protein product is CASSLQWNTEAFF.

The genes are TRBV7-2 and TRBJ2-1; weak D call: TRBD1 (5 bases). The CDR3 sequence is 14 residues long. V shed 5 bases and J shed 3 bases, with 11 bases lying between them. Germline values: CDR1 SGHTA, CDR2 FQGNSA. CDR3 nucleotides: TGTGCCAGCAGCCTCGAGGACAACTACAATGAGCAGTTCTTC. It is translated as CASSLEDNYNEQFF. The full variable domain, in which reference TRBV7-2 and TRBJ2-1 provide the parts outside the CDR3, is GAGVSQSPSNKVTEKGKDVELRCDPISGHTALYWYRQSLGQGLEFLIYFQGNSAPDKSGLPSDRFSAERTGGSVSTLTIQRTQQEDSAVYLCASSLEDNYNEQFFGPGTRLTVL.

The gene calls are TRBV19 and TRBJ1-1, with D tentatively TRBD1 (5 bases). CDR3 length: 16 amino acids. Germline CDR1 reads LNHDA; CDR2 reads SQIVND (reference sequence). The V gene lost 4 bases and the J gene lost 0 bases, with 15 bases spanning the gap. The CDR3 nucleotides read TGTGCCAGTAGTACGGGACTCGACAGCCTGAACACTGAAGCTTTCTTT. This translates into CASSTGLDSLNTEAFF.

The CDR3 coding sequence is TGTGCCAGCAGCTTGGGGGACAGGGAGTTCTACGAGCAGTACTTC. Protein sequence: CASSLGDREFYEQYF. V and J are TRBV5-6 and TRBJ2-5; the match to TRBD1 covers 9 bases. The J call is in doubt because the DNA end fits TRBJ2-7 better. CDR3 length equals 15 residues. Germline V gives CDR1 SGHDT, CDR2 YYEEEE.

The chain uses TRBV9 and TRBJ2-7, with a weak D call TRBD1 (7 bases). CDR3 size: 16 residues. Germline assignment: CDR1 SGDLS and CDR2 YYNGEE. Trimming stripped 3 bases from V and 3 bases from J, with 19 bases between. The chain's CDR3 is CASSGQGGREYYEQYF. CDR3 sequence (DNA): TGTGCCAGCAGCGGCCAGGGGGGTCGGGAGTACTACGAGCAGTACTTC.

This rearrangement joins TRBV30 to TRBJ2-1; 8 nucleotides line up with TRBD2. The CDR3 sequence is 17 residues long. With V trimmed by 2 bases and J by 0 bases, 9 bases remained unmatched. Germline V gene sequence: CDR1 GTSNPN, CDR2 SVGIG (reference sequence). Here the CDR3 DNA reads TGTGCCTGGAGTCCACAGGAGCGGGGGAGCTCCTACAATGAGCAGTTCTTC. Translation: CAWSPQERGSSYNEQFF.

V is TRBV27 and J is TRBJ2-1, with D possibly TRBD2 on 7 matching bases. Germline values: CDR1 MNHEY, CDR2 SMNVEV (reference sequence). The CDR3 covers 15 residues. V shed 6 bases and J shed 5 bases, with 17 bases lying between them. The CDR3: CASSPRGGSHNEQFF. DNA for the CDR3: TGTGCCAGCAGCCCGAGGGGGGGATCTCACAATGAGCAGTTCTTC.

The J gene is TRBJ2-1, the V gene TRBV6-5; tentative D call: TRBD2 (7 bases). V was cut by 7 bases and J by 9 bases, with 10 bases left in between. CDR1 is MNHEY, CDR2 SVGAGI, per germline. CDR3 length: 11 residues. DNA of the CDR3: TGTGCCAGCACTAGGGGGGGTGAGCAGTTCTTC. Protein: CASTRGGEQFF.

The chain has TRBV9 and TRBJ2-1; D perhaps matches TRBD1 (5 bases). V was trimmed by 0 bases and J by 8 bases, leaving 9 bases between them. This CDR3 is built from 13 residues. Germline CDR1 SGDLS, CDR2 YYNGEE. The CDR3 loop is CASSVGPGYEQFF. The CDR3 DNA reads as TGTGCCAGCAGCGTAGGCCCAGGGTATGAGCAGTTCTTC. Variable domain in full (rest from reference TRBV9 and TRBJ2-1): DSGVTQTPKHLITATGQRVTLRCSPRSGDLSVYWYQQSLDQGLQFLIQYYNGEERAKGNILERFSAQQFPDLHSELNLSSLELGDSALYFCASSVGPGYEQFFGPGTRLTVL.

This rearrangement joins TRBV18 to TRBJ2-7; TRBD2 matches 12 bases. Per the germline V gene, CDR1 is KGHSH and CDR2 is LQKENI. The CDR3 runs to 19 residues. The ends lost 5 bases at V and 7 bases at J; junction bases unmatched: 21. The CDR3: CASSGRLAGDGPTREEQYF. The CDR3 region has the DNA TGTGCCAGCTCAGGAAGACTAGCGGGAGATGGTCCTACTCGGGAAGAGCAGTACTTC.

V gene TRBV19 combines with J gene TRBJ1-1, with no clear D. The ends were cut back, 5 bases at V and 1 base at J, with 8 bases in the middle. The CDR3 covers 13 residues. Germline CDR1 and CDR2: LNHDA and SQIVND (reference sequence). The CDR3 bases are TGTGCCAGTAGTGGTCACAAGAACACTGAAGCTTTCTTT. It yields the protein CASSGHKNTEAFF.